This TCR beta chain was retrieved from a study of tumor and adjacent non-tumor tissue in lung cancer. For the study at large: The cohort had about 12 adenocarcinoma, 2 squamous cell and 1 small cell patients.

Worth noting for this clonotype: Its antigen is undetermined. A read error may produce the germline difference seen at one junction end.

The template was RNA from unsorted bulk tissue. The normal lung tissue was taken more than 3 cm from the tumor edge. Chemotherapy-naive patients with new lung cancer underwent thoracic surgery in China, August–November 2014. The germline gives CDR1 SGHAT, CDR2 FQNNGV. CDR3 size: 16 residues. The library came from three nested PCR rounds adapted from ARM-PCR protocols. A single record per CDR3 protein comes from TCRdb applying MiXCR to the multiplex PCR reads. Of 65,000 to 85,000 distinct CDR3 sequences in the sample, roughly three quarters were seen once. Overall study findings and caveats: Tumor tissue had significantly higher TCR diversity than normal lung. Top 100 clones took a larger repertoire share in normal lung.

Material: distant non-tumor lung tissue. This sequence originates from a man in his sixties with non-small cell lung cancer. This sequence joins TRBV11-2 and TRBJ1-1; 7 bases agree with TRBD1. In DNA form, the CDR3 reads TGTGTCAGCAGCCCATCCAGGGGGTTGGTGAACACTGAAGCTTTCTTT. Protein sequence: CVSSPSRGLVNTEAFF.